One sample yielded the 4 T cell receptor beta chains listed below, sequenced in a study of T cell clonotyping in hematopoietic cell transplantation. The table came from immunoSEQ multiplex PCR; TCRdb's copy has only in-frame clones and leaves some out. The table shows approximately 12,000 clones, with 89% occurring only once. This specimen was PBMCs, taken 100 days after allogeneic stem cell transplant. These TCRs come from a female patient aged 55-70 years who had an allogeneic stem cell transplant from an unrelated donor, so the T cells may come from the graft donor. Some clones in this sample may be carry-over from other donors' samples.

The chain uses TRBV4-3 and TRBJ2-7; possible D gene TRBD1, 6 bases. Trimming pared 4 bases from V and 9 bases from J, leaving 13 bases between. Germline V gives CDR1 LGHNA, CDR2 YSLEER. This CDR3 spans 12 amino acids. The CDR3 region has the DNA TGCGCCAGCAGCCTCCTAGGGGGAGTGCAGTACTTC. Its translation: CASSLLGGVQYF.

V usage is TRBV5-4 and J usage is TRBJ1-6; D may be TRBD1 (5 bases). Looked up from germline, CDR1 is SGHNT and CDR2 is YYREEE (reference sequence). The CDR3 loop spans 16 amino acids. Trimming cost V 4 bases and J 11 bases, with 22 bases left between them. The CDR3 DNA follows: TGTGCCAGCAGCCTAACCGGGACCTCCTTTTCGCCACCCCTCCACTTT. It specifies CASSLTGTSFSPPLHF.

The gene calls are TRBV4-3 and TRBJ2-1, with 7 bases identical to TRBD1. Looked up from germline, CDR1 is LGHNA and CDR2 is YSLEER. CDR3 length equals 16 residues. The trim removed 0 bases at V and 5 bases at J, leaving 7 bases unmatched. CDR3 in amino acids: CASSQEGQGVHNEQFF. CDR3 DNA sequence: TGCGCCAGCAGCCAAGAAGGGCAGGGGGTCCACAATGAGCAGTTCTTC.

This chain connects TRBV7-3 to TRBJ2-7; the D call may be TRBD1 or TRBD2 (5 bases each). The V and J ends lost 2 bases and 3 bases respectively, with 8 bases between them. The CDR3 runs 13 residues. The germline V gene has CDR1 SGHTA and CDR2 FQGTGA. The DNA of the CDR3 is TGTGCCAGCAGCTTAGGGGACCTCTACGAGCAGTACTTC. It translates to CASSLGDLYEQYF.